Below are 30 T cell receptor beta chains sequenced from a single sample in a study of identical twins. TCRdb re-called the 5' RACE reads through MiXCR, storing one row per CDR3 protein. Here the sample spans approximately 890,000 distinct CDR3 sequences, 9% to 15% being singletons. These data were likewise used in another study, on yellow fever vaccine responses in identical twins.

The sample was PBMCs. The receptors stem from a woman aged 18-29 years in good health.

This clonotype came up a few times. The V call is TRBV7-2, the J call TRBJ1-5; the match to TRBD1 covers 9 bases. The germline V gene has CDR1 SGHTA and CDR2 FQGNSA. J lost 7 bases, V lost 5 bases, and 9 bases had no gene match. The CDR3 totals 15 residues. CDR3 protein: CASSLTGTGWQPQHF. The CDR3 nucleotides are TGTGCCAGCAGCCTTACCGGGACAGGGTGGCAGCCCCAGCATTTT.

The chain carries TRBV6-2 or TRBV6-3 and TRBJ2-5; 8 bases match TRBD2. The CDR3 runs to 15 residues. CDR1 is MNHEY and CDR2 is SVGEGT in the germline V gene. V lost 5 bases, J lost 4 bases, and 9 bases stayed unmatched. The chain's CDR3 is CASSASGSSGETQYF. CDR3 in DNA: TGTGCCAGCAGTGCGAGCGGGAGTTCGGGAGAGACCCAGTACTTC.

The V and J genes are TRBV7-9 and TRBJ2-3; D perhaps matches TRBD2 (5 bases). CDR1 and CDR2 (germline): SEHNR, FQNEAQ (reference sequence). This CDR3 is 14 amino acids long. With 5 bases removed from V and 5 bases from J, the gap between germline ends came to 14 bases. The CDR3 spells CASSPSTSGDTQYF. In DNA, the CDR3 is TGTGCCAGCAGCCCTAGTACTAGTGGAGATACGCAGTATTTT.

The chain joins TRBV5-1 to TRBJ2-1; 8 positions match TRBD1. The CDR3 spans 19 residues. Losses at the gene ends were 1 base for V and 0 bases for J; bases not matched to a gene: 12. CDR1 is SGHRS and CDR2 is YFSETQ in the germline V gene. CDR3 loop: CASSLWQGAGGSSYNEQFF. CDR3 nucleotides: TGCGCCAGCAGCTTGTGGCAGGGGGCCGGGGGAAGCTCCTACAATGAGCAGTTCTTC.

Ten or more counts support this clonotype. This chain uses TRBV6-1 with TRBJ2-3, with a tentative D call TRBD1 (5 bases). The CDR3 is made up of 16 amino acids. Trimming stripped 8 bases from V and 4 bases from J, with 22 bases between. The germline V gene has CDR1 MNHNS and CDR2 SASEGT. CDR3 sequence (DNA): TGTGCCAGCTCACGTTGGCAGGGCCCCAGTTCAGATACGCAGTATTTT. Translating it yields CASSRWQGPSSDTQYF.

In its sample, this clonotype was seen many times. The chain carries TRBV28 and TRBJ2-7; D unresolved. The CDR3 contains 11 residues. CDR1 is MDHEN and CDR2 is SYDVKM in the germline V gene. V was clipped by 6 bases and J by 2 bases, with 5 bases between them. CDR3 DNA: TGTGCCAGCAGAAGAACCTACGAGCAGTACTTC. It is translated as CASRRTYEQYF.

The chain combines TRBV25-1 with TRBJ2-3; 7 bases agree with TRBD2. The trim removed 2 bases at V and 0 bases at J, leaving 23 bases unmatched. Germline V CDR1 and CDR2: MGHDK, SYGVNS. The CDR3 extends over 22 amino acids. CDR3 sequence: CASSERRGRGSRFLTSTDTQYF. CDR3 sequence (DNA): TGTGCCAGCAGTGAACGGCGTGGACGCGGGAGTCGGTTTCTAACTAGCACAGATACGCAGTATTTT.

The rearrangement links TRBV28 to TRBJ2-7; 7 nucleotides agree with TRBD1. The V gene's germline CDR1 is MDHEN and CDR2 SYDVKM. The CDR3 totals 15 residues. The junction had 8 bases not matched to a gene; V was cut back by 4 bases and J by 2 bases. The CDR3 nucleotides are TGTGCCAGCAGTTGGGACAGAGAACCTCCCTACGAGCAGTACTTC. This sequence encodes CASSWDREPPYEQYF.

The table lists this clonotype with a few counts. The rearrangement joins TRBV11-2 to TRBJ2-7, with D possibly matching TRBD2 (5 bases). V lost 4 bases to trimming and J lost 6 bases, with 13 bases between them. Germline CDR1 is SGHAT and CDR2 is FQNNGV. The CDR3 is 13 amino acids. As DNA, the CDR3 is TGTGCCAGCAGCTCCGTTCTCCGGGGCGAGCAGTACGTC. As protein: CASSSVLRGEQYV.

This clonotype was counted many times. The chain recombines TRBV2 with TRBJ1-6, with D possibly being TRBD1 (6 bases). Trimming pared 7 bases from V and 7 bases from J, leaving 20 bases between. Germline-derived CDR1 and CDR2 are SNHLY and FYNNEI. The CDR3 loop spans 16 amino acids. Here the CDR3 DNA reads TGTGCCAGCAAAGCCTTCAGACAGGCCAAAAATTCACCCCTCCACTTT. Its translation is CASKAFRQAKNSPLHF. The full variable domain, completed using reference TRBV2 and TRBJ1-6, is EPEVTQTPSHQVTQMGQEVILRCVPISNHLYFYWYRQILGQKVEFLVSFYNNEISEKSEIFDDQFSVERPDGSNFTLKIRSTKLEDSAMYFCASKAFRQAKNSPLHFGNGTRLTVT.

This clonotype was detected only a few times. This sequence joins TRBV15 and TRBJ2-5; D is unresolved. V lost 0 bases, J lost 5 bases, and 7 bases lay in between. Germline V gene lookup returns CDR1 LNHNV and CDR2 YYDKDF (reference sequence). The CDR3 runs to 13 residues. The CDR3, as DNA: TGTGCCACCAGCAGAGATTCTCGTGAGACCCAGTACTTC. Its protein is CATSRDSRETQYF.

This clonotype has only a few counts. This sequence joins TRBV19 and TRBJ1-1; D unresolved. Trimming pared 1 base from V and 2 bases from J, leaving 8 bases between. Germline CDR1 reads LNHDA; CDR2 reads SQIVND (reference sequence). The CDR3 is made up of 14 amino acids. The CDR3 nucleotides are TGTGCCAGTAGTATAGGATACACCAACACTGAAGCTTTCTTT. It yields the protein CASSIGYTNTEAFF.

This clonotype was seen only a few times. The chain uses TRBV9 and TRBJ2-7; TRBD2 matches at 7 bases. The CDR3 runs to 14 residues. Germline trimming cut 1 base from V and 1 base from J; bases unmatched to any gene: 2. In germline, CDR1 is SGDLS, CDR2 YYNGEE. In DNA, the CDR3 is TGTGCCAGCAGCGTAAGCGGGGAGTCCTACGAGCAGTACTTC. It encodes CASSVSGESYEQYF.

The chain has TRBV6-1 and TRBJ2-2, with 11 bases lining up with TRBD1. Trimming at V came to 6 bases and at J to 9 bases, leaving 9 bases not matched to a gene. The CDR3 length is 15 residues. Germline CDR1 and CDR2: MNHNS and SASEGT. Written as DNA, the CDR3 is TGTGCCAGCAGCCCTACAAGGACAGGGGGCCGGGAGCTGTTTTTT. Translated, it gives CASSPTRTGGRELFF.

V gene TRBV7-2 combines with J gene TRBJ1-2; D gene ambiguous. Trimming left V 1 base short and J 4 bases short, with 4 bases between. Germline assignment: CDR1 SGHTA and CDR2 FQGNSA. There are 12 residues in the CDR3. CDR3 sequence reads: CASSLGAYGYTF. The CDR3 DNA follows: TGTGCCAGCAGCTTAGGGGCCTATGGCTACACCTTC.

This clonotype was seen a few times. The gene calls are TRBV24-1 and TRBJ2-7, with a possible D match to TRBD1 (6 bases). Germline loops: CDR1 KGHDR, CDR2 SFDVKD. The V gene lost 4 bases and the J gene lost 6 bases, with 18 bases spanning the gap. The CDR3 runs 15 residues. This CDR3 reads CATSEGARPPGEQYF. Written as DNA, the CDR3 is TGTGCCACCAGTGAGGGGGCTCGTCCTCCCGGCGAGCAGTACTTC.

This clonotype was seen more than once but under ten times. This sequence joins TRBV7-9 and TRBJ2-1; TRBD1 aligns across 7 bases. The length of the CDR3 is 15 residues. V was clipped by 3 bases and J by 6 bases; unmatched bases: 8. The V gene's germline CDR1 is SEHNR and CDR2 FQNEAQ (reference sequence). CDR3 residues: CASSFTRGQVNEQFF. The CDR3 DNA follows: TGTGCCAGCAGCTTTACCCGAGGACAGGTCAATGAGCAGTTCTTC.

The chain joins TRBV15 to TRBJ2-1; D uncertain. The germline V gene encodes CDR1 LNHNV and CDR2 YYDKDF (reference sequence). The CDR3 has 17 amino acids. Trimming pared 0 bases from V and 8 bases from J, leaving 20 bases between. Written as DNA, the CDR3 is TGTGCCACCAGCAGAGATCTTGTAGTACGTTTACGCGATGAGCAGTTCTTC. Translated: CATSRDLVVRLRDEQFF.

The chain couples TRBV29-1 to TRBJ2-1; 8 positions match TRBD1. CDR3 length: 12 amino acids. Germline trimming cut 7 bases from V and 7 bases from J; bases unmatched to any gene: 6. CDR1 and CDR2 (germline): SQVTM, ANQGSEA. The CDR3 is CSGQTGVNEQFF. CDR3 bases: TGCAGCGGCCAGACAGGGGTAAATGAGCAGTTCTTC.

The table lists this clonotype with a few counts. J is TRBJ2-4 and V is TRBV5-5; D remains ambiguous. The CDR3 spans 15 residues. CDR1 and CDR2 (germline): SGHKS, YYEKEE (reference sequence). Trimming shortened V by 0 bases and J by 0 bases, and 7 bases separated the two germline ends. The CDR3 coding sequence is TGTGCCAGCAGCTTGGTCTCTCTAGCCAAAAACATTCAGTACTTC. It encodes CASSLVSLAKNIQYF.

This chain connects TRBV20-1 to TRBJ2-3; TRBD1 is a possible D gene (5 bases). Trimming took 3 bases from V and 6 from J, leaving 16 bases between them. Germline-derived CDR1 and CDR2 are DFQATT and SNEGSKA (reference sequence). This CDR3 is 14 amino acids long. CDR3 sequence: CSASGASGSDTQYF. DNA of the CDR3: TGCAGTGCTAGTGGGGCTAGTGGGTCTGATACGCAGTATTTT.

The chain employs TRBV2 and TRBJ2-1; 9 positions agree with TRBD2. Trimming took 7 bases from V and 5 from J; bases not matched to a gene: 6. The germline V gene has CDR1 SNHLY and CDR2 FYNNEI. The CDR3 sequence is 14 residues long. The CDR3 loop reads CASIGGRAHNEQFF. The CDR3, as DNA: TGTGCCAGCATTGGCGGGAGGGCCCACAATGAGCAGTTCTTC.

The genes are TRBV5-8 and TRBJ1-4; D gene unclear. This CDR3 has 13 amino acids. Looked up from germline, CDR1 is SGHTS and CDR2 is YDEGEE. Trimming pared 5 bases from V and 7 bases from J, leaving 12 bases between. As DNA, the CDR3 is TGTGCCAGCAGTCATCGGCGTGTTGAAAAACTGTTTTTT. Translated, it gives CASSHRRVEKLFF.

This clonotype showed up many times. The chain combines TRBV12-3 or TRBV12-4 with TRBJ2-1, with 10 bases that match TRBD2. The CDR3 loop spans 13 amino acids. Losses at the gene ends were 10 bases for V and 4 bases for J; bases not matched to a gene: 4. CDR3 sequence reads: CAIGTSEYNEQFF. The CDR3 nucleotides read TGTGCCATTGGGACTAGCGAATACAATGAGCAGTTCTTC.

The chain carries TRBV5-1 and TRBJ2-1; no firm D call. Germline V gene lookup returns CDR1 SGHRS and CDR2 YFSETQ. CDR3 length equals 14 residues. Trimming left V 0 bases short and J 7 bases short, with 11 bases between. The CDR3 protein is CASSLVGTSNEQFF. The CDR3 bases are TGCGCCAGCAGCTTGGTGGGAACCTCGAATGAGCAGTTCTTC.

This clonotype appeared a few times. The V gene is TRBV12-5, the J gene TRBJ1-1; TRBD1 matches at 8 bases. After removal of 5 bases from V and 1 base from J, the junction contained 6 bases not matched to a gene. CDR1 is LGHNT, CDR2 FRNRAP, per germline. The CDR3 consists of 15 residues. The CDR3 DNA is TGTGCTAGTGGTCTTGGACAGGGAGGGAACACTGAAGCTTTCTTT. This sequence encodes CASGLGQGGNTEAFF.

This clonotype was detected a few times. This chain joins TRBV4-1 and TRBJ2-1; 12 nucleotides align to TRBD2. The trim removed 1 base at V and 2 bases at J, leaving 6 bases unmatched. CDR1 and CDR2 from the germline V gene are MGHRA and YSYEKL. This CDR3 contains 18 residues. The CDR3 loop is CASSQVTSGSRAYNEQFF. Here the CDR3 DNA reads TGCGCCAGCAGCCAAGTGACTAGCGGGAGTCGGGCCTACAATGAGCAGTTCTTC.

This clonotype was recorded a few times. The rearrangement links TRBV5-1 to TRBJ2-5; 7 nucleotides match TRBD1. Germline CDR1 and CDR2: SGHRS and YFSETQ. The CDR3 totals 14 residues. J gave up 7 bases and V 4 bases, and 10 bases lay outside the gene matches. The CDR3 loop reads CASSRGTEGGTQYF. The CDR3, as DNA: TGCGCCAGCAGCCGAGGGACAGAAGGGGGGACCCAGTACTTC.

This chain joins TRBV20-1 and TRBJ2-5; 7 bases map to TRBD2. Germline lookup yields CDR1 DFQATT and CDR2 SNEGSKA (reference sequence). CDR3 length: 11 residues. V dropped 0 bases and J dropped 9; count of bases not matched to a gene: 1. The DNA for the CDR3 is TGCAGTGCTAGAGAGGGGAGGGCCCAGTACTTC. This encodes CSAREGRAQYF.

The chain couples TRBV2 to TRBJ2-3; D is possibly TRBD2 (7 bases). Trimming cost V 8 bases and J 5 bases, with 20 bases left between them. This CDR3 comprises 15 residues. Germline V CDR1 and CDR2: SNHLY, FYNNEI. CDR3 protein: CASRGGGSRGDTQYF. DNA of the CDR3: TGTGCCAGCCGCGGGGGCGGGAGTCGAGGAGATACGCAGTATTTT.